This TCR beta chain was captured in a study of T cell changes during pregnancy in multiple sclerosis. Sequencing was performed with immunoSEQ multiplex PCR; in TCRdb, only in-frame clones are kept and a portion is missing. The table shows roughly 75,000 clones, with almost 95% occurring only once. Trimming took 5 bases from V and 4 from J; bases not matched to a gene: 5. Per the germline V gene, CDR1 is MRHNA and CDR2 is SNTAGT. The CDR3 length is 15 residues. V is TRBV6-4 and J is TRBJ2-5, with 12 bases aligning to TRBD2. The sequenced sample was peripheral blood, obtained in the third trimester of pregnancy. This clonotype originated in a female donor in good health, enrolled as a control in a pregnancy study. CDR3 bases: TGTGCCAGCAGTCGGACTAGCGGGGCGGGAGAGACCCAGTACTTC. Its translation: CASSRTSGAGETQYF.